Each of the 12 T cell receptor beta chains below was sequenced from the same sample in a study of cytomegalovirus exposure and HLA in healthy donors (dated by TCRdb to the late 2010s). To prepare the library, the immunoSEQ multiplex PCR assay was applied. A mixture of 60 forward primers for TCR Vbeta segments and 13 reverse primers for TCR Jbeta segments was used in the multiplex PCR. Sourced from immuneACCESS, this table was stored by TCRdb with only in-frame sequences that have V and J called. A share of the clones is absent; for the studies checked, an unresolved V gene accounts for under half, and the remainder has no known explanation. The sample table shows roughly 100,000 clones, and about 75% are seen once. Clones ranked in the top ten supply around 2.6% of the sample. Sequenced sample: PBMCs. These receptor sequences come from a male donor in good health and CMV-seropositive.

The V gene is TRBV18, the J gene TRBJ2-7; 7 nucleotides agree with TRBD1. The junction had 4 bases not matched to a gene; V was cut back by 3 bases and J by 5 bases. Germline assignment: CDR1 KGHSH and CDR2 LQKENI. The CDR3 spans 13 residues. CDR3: CASSPFTGDEQYF. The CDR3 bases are TGTGCCAGCTCACCGTTTACAGGGGACGAGCAGTACTTC.

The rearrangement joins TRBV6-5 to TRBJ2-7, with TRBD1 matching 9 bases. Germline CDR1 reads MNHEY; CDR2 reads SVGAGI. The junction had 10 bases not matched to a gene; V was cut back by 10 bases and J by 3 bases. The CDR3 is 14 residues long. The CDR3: CATRGTGILYEQYF. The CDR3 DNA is TGTGCCACCCGGGGGACAGGGATCCTCTACGAGCAGTACTTC.

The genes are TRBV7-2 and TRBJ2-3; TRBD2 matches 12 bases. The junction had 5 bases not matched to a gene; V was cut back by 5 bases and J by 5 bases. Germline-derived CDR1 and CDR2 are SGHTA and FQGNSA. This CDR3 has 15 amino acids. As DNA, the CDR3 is TGTGCCAGCAGCACGACTAGCGGGAGACGAGATACGCAGTATTTT. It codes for CASSTTSGRRDTQYF.

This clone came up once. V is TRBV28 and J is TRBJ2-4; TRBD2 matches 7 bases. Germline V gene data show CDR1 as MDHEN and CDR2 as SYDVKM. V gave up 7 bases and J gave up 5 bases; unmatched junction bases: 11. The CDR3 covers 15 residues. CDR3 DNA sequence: TGTGCCAGCACTCCATCCTGGGGGGGTCAAAACATTCAGTACTTC. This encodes CASTPSWGGQNIQYF.

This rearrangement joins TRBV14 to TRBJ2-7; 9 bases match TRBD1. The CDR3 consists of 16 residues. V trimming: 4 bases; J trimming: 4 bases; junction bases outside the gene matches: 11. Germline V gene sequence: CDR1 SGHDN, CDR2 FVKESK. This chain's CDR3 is CASSLITGGSGYEQYF. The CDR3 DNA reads TGTGCCAGCAGCCTAATAACAGGGGGCAGCGGGTACGAGCAGTACTTC.

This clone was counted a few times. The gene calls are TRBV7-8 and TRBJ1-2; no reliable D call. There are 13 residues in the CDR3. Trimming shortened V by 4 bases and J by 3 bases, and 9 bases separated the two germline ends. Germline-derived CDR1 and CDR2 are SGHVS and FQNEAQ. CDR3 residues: CASSSHPDYGYTF. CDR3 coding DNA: TGTGCCAGCAGCTCACACCCCGACTATGGCTACACCTTC.

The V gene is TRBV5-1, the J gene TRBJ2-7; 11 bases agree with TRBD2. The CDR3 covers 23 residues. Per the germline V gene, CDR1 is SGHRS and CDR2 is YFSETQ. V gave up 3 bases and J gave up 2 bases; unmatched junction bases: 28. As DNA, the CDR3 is TGCGCCAGCAGCTGGGGGACAAGGACGAAACTAGCGGGAGCGGAGATACTGGCCTACGAGCAGTACTTC. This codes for CASSWGTRTKLAGAEILAYEQYF.

The CDR3 here is CVSVESGELFF. The DNA for the CDR3 is TGTGTAAGCGTGGAGTCCGGGGAGCTGTTTTTT. V gene TRBV19 combines with J gene TRBJ2-2, with unresolved D. This CDR3 has 11 amino acids. Germline V gene data show CDR1 as LNHDA and CDR2 as SQIVND (reference sequence).

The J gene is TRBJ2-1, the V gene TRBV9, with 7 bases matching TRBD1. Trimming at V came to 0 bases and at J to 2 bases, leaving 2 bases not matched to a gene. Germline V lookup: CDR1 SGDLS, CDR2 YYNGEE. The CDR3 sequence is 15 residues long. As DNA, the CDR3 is TGTGCCAGCAGCGTAGACAGGGGCCCCTACAATGAGCAGTTCTTC. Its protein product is CASSVDRGPYNEQFF.

The CDR3 sequence: CASSQDAGQTFTLGNIQYF. CDR3 coding DNA: TGCGCCAGCAGCCAAGATGCGGGACAGACCTTTACCCTCGGGAACATTCAGTACTTC. V gene TRBV4-3 combines with J gene TRBJ2-4, with D maybe TRBD1 (7 bases). The CDR3 loop spans 19 amino acids. Trimming pared 0 bases from V and 7 bases from J, leaving 25 bases between. Germline CDR1 reads LGHNA; CDR2 reads YSLEER.

Here the CDR3 reads CASSQPGQGASEAFF. Written as DNA, the CDR3 is TGCGCCAGCAGCCAGCCGGGACAGGGGGCTTCTGAAGCTTTCTTT. V usage is TRBV4-3 and J usage is TRBJ1-1; 12 positions match TRBD1. Trimming cost V 3 bases and J 6 bases; bases outside gene matches: 5. The germline V gene encodes CDR1 LGHNA and CDR2 YSLEER. The CDR3 spans 15 residues.

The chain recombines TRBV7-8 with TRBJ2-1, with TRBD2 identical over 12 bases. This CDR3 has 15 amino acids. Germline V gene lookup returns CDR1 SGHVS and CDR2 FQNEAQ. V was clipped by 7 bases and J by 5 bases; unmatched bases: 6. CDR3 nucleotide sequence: TGTGCCAGCAACCCGACTAGCGGGAGTAACAATGAGCAGTTCTTC. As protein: CASNPTSGSNNEQFF.